This TCR beta chain was captured by sequencing in a study of Graves' ophthalmopathy and Graves' hyperthyroidism. Study results and limitations: Both an approximately 70% sensitivity and an approximately 75% specificity characterized the model's predictions of ophthalmopathy progression. Sensitivity of roughly 88% and specificity of 65% to 83% were achieved when a 13-signature model separated ophthalmopathy from stable hyperthyroidism.

Where ophthalmopathy was absent within 18 months of follow-up, hyperthyroidism was stable. Enrolled hyperthyroidism patients had a new diagnosis, a duration under 2 months, and an age of 18 to 65. Per germline, CDR1 KGHDR and CDR2 SFDVKD. The V end lost 4 bases, the J end lost 4 bases, and 7 bases lay between the germline ends. This CDR3 is built from 12 residues. This clonotype was counted between two and nine times. Its antigen is not known. Amplified TCR beta CDR3 regions were obtained using RNA transcripts as template. First-round RT-PCR employed HTBI primers, with a second-round multiplex PCR after it. TCRdb independently ran MiXCR on the multiplex PCR reads; one entry per CDR3 protein. The repertoire has hundreds of thousands of distinct CDR3 sequences, 22% of them found once; the top ten carry roughly 6.9%.

This receptor was obtained from a woman aged 18-29 years with stable Graves' hyperthyroidism. Some clones in this sample may be carry-over from other donors' samples. Specimen: peripheral blood. V and J are TRBV24-1 and TRBJ2-7, with D maybe TRBD1 (6 bases). The CDR3 sequence: CATSEQGYEQYF. CDR3 DNA: TGTGCCACCAGTGAACAGGGTTACGAGCAGTACTTC.